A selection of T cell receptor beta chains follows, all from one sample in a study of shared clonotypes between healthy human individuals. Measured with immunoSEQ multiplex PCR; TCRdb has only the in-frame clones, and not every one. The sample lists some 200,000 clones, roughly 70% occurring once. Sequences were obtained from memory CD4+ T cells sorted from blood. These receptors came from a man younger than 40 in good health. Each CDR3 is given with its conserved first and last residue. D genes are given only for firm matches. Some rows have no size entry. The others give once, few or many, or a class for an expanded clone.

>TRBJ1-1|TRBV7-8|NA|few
CASSLNPGPGFAFF
TGTGCCAGCAGCCTCAATCCGGGACCCGGATTCGCTTTCTTT
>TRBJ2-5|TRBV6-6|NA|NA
CASSRQETQYF
TGTGCCAGCAGTCGCCAAGAGACCCAGTACTTC
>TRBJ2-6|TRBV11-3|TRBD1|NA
CASSPSGTGYSGANVLTF
TGTGCCAGCAGCCCCTCCGGGACAGGGTACTCTGGGGCCAACGTCCTGACTTTC
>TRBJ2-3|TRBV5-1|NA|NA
CASSLVGRVTDTQYF
TGCGCCAGCAGCTTGGTAGGCAGGGTGACAGATACGCAGTATTTT
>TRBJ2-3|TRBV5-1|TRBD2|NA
CASSPRGTLAGGDTQYF
TGCGCCAGCAGCCCCAGGGGAACACTAGCGGGAGGAGATACGCAGTATTTT
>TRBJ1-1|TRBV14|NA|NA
CASSQERQREFF
TGTGCCAGCAGCCAAGAAAGACAGCGAGAATTCTTT
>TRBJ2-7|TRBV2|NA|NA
CASRVFSHEQYF
TGTGCCAGCAGGGTCTTTTCACACGAGCAGTACTTC
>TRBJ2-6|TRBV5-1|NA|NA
CASSFKGSGANVLTF
TGCGCCAGCAGCTTTAAGGGGTCCGGGGCCAACGTCCTGACTTTC
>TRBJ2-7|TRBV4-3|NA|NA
CASSLRAGTNYEQYF
TGCGCCAGCAGCCTCCGAGCCGGGACCAACTACGAGCAGTACTTC
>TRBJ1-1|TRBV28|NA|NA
CASRGLNTEAFF
TGTGCCAGCAGGGGGTTGAACACTGAAGCTTTCTTT
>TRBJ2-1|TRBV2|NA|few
CASSGGRSSYNEQFF
TGTGCCAGCAGTGGAGGCCGGAGCTCCTACAATGAGCAGTTCTTC
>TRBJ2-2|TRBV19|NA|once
CASSSPGGSGLTGELFF
TGTGCCAGTAGCTCACCCGGGGGTAGCGGACTCACCGGGGAGCTGTTTTTT
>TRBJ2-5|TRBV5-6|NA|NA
CASSLFGRGQEQETQYF
TGTGCCAGCAGCTTGTTTGGGCGGGGGCAGGAACAAGAGACCCAGTACTTC
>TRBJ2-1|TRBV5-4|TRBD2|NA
CASSLKLAGSYNEQFF
TGTGCCAGCAGCTTGAAACTAGCGGGCTCCTACAATGAGCAGTTCTTC
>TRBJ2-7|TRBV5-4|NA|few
CASSLPGGGGSYEQYF
TGTGCCAGCAGCTTGCCGGGGGGCGGTGGGTCCTACGAGCAGTACTTC
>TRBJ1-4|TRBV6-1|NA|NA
CASSEGTWGINEKLFF
TGTGCCAGCAGTGAAGGGACCTGGGGGATTAATGAAAAACTGTTTTTT
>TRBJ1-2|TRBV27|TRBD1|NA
CASSPRDRGDGYTF
TGTGCCAGCAGTCCCCGAGACAGGGGGGACGGCTACACCTTC
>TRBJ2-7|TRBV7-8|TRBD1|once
CASSPPTGQGSYEQYF
TGTGCCAGCAGCCCCCCCACGGGACAGGGATCTTACGAGCAGTACTTC
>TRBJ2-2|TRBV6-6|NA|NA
CASKGADTGELFF
TGTGCCAGCAAAGGGGCGGACACCGGGGAGCTGTTTTTT
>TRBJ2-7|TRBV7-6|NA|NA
CASSSSPAEGSYEQYF
TGTGCCAGCAGCTCATCTCCAGCGGAGGGGTCCTACGAGCAGTACTTC
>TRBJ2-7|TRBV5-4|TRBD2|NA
CASSPSGRAYEQYF
TGTGCCAGCAGCCCAAGCGGGAGGGCCTACGAGCAGTACTTC
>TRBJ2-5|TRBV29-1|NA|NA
CSVEVWGPGETQYF
TGCAGCGTTGAAGTCTGGGGCCCGGGGGAGACCCAGTACTTC
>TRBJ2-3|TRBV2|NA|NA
CASNRVKTDTQYF
TGTGCCAGCAACCGGGTGAAGACAGATACGCAGTATTTT
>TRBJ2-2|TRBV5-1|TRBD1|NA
CASSWTGVGTGELFF
TGCGCCAGCAGCTGGACAGGGGTGGGCACCGGGGAGCTGTTTTTT
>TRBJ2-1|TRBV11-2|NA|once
CASSLRSSYNEQFF
TGTGCCAGCAGCTTACGGAGCTCCTACAATGAGCAGTTCTTC
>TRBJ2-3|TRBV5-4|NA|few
CASSLPQGITDTQYF
TGTGCCAGCAGCTTACCACAGGGAATCACAGATACGCAGTATTTT
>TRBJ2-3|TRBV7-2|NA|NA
CASSFLNPPDTQYF
TGTGCCAGCAGCTTCCTAAACCCCCCAGATACGCAGTATTTT
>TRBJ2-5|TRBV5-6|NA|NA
CASSLARGQETQYF
TGTGCCAGCAGCTTGGCCAGGGGCCAAGAGACCCAGTACTTC
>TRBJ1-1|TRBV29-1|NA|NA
CSVVEGTEAFF
TGCAGCGTTGTAGAGGGGACTGAAGCTTTCTTT
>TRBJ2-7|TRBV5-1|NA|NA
CASSRDLYEQYF
TGCGCCAGCAGCAGGGACCTCTACGAGCAGTACTTC
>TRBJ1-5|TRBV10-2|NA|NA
CASHSGGGQPQHF
TGCGCCAGCCATTCAGGAGGGGGTCAGCCCCAGCATTTT
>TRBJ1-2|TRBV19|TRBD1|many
CATTAGTGSSYTF
TGTGCCACCACCGCCGGGACAGGGAGCAGCTACACCTTC
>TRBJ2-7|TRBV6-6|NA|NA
CASLRQLEYEQYF
TGTGCCAGCCTGAGACAGCTTGAGTACGAGCAGTACTTC
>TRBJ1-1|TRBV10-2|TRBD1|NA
CASSWDSSNTEAFF
TGCGCCAGCAGTTGGGACAGCTCCAACACTGAAGCTTTCTTT
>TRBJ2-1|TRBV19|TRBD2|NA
CASTRLAGNYNEQFF
TGTGCCAGTACTCGACTAGCGGGAAACTACAATGAGCAGTTCTTC
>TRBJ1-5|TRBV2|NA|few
CASSAQTHDQPQHF
TGTGCCAGCAGTGCCCAGACCCACGATCAGCCCCAGCATTTT
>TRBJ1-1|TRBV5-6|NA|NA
CASIWRGNTEAFF
TGTGCCAGCATCTGGAGGGGGAACACTGAAGCTTTCTTT
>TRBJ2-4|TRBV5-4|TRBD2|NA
CASSARGAKNIQYF
TGTGCCAGCAGCGCGCGGGGGGCCAAAAACATTCAGTACTTC
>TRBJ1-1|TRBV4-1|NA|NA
CASSQDDWRGAEAFF
TGCGCCAGCAGCCAAGATGATTGGAGAGGCGCTGAAGCTTTCTTT
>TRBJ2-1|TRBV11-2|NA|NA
CASSLEQTYNEQFF
TGTGCCAGCAGCTTAGAACAGACCTACAATGAGCAGTTCTTC
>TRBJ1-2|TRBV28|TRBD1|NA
CASSRTGSISNYGYTF
TGTGCCAGCAGCCGGACAGGGAGTATATCTAACTATGGCTACACCTTC